This is a list of T cell receptor beta chains from one sample in a study of yellow fever vaccine responses in identical twins. Each CDR3 protein is one row after TCRdb ran MiXCR on the RT-PCR reads. The sample carries about 20,000 distinct CDR3 sequences, about 65% recorded once. Specimen: T cells from blood (PBMCs), unsorted or a sorted subset (not recorded which), collected before or after yellow fever vaccination (not recorded which). The origin of the receptors is a woman under 30 who received the yellow fever vaccine. Both conserved end residues are trimmed from each CDR3.

CDR3: ASSFLGPPEAF; V: TRBV12-3/TRBV12-4; J: TRBJ1-1
CDR3: ASSHLVGAYNEQF; V: TRBV4-1; J: TRBJ2-1
CDR3: ASSPRTGRDTEAF; V: TRBV4-2; J: TRBJ1-1
CDR3: ASSPSSSSTDTQY; V: TRBV9; J: TRBJ2-3
CDR3: ASSYAQGATDTQY; V: TRBV6-5; J: TRBJ2-3
CDR3: SAQVAGNEQF; V: TRBV20-1; J: TRBJ2-1
CDR3: ASSFASGSNEQY; V: TRBV27; J: TRBJ2-7
CDR3: ASSIQNTEAF; V: TRBV19; J: TRBJ1-1
CDR3: ASSGGKTGELF; V: TRBV2; J: TRBJ2-2
CDR3: SARDLGESYNEQF; V: TRBV20-1; J: TRBJ2-1
CDR3: SASPGRVPRYGYT; V: TRBV20-1; J: TRBJ1-2
CDR3: ASSLGGGSSYNEQF; V: TRBV13; J: TRBJ2-1
CDR3: ASSLRTSGYNEQF; V: TRBV27; J: TRBJ2-1
CDR3: ASSQPGRNQPQH; V: TRBV4-1; J: TRBJ1-5
CDR3: SARDGDSVSYNEQF; V: TRBV20-1; J: TRBJ2-1
CDR3: SVEDRAGYEQY; V: TRBV29-1; J: TRBJ2-7
CDR3: ASSLEVGRRPGNEQF; V: TRBV7-9; J: TRBJ2-1
CDR3: ARCTDTQY; V: TRBV7-3; J: TRBJ2-3
CDR3: ASSPRYNSPLH; V: TRBV28; J: TRBJ1-6
CDR3: ASSVWASGYNEQF; V: TRBV9; J: TRBJ2-1
CDR3: ASSQDGFLDVLDEAF; V: TRBV4-1; J: TRBJ1-1
CDR3: SVGRGGGTGELF; V: TRBV29-1; J: TRBJ2-2
CDR3: ASRQRGYNEQF; V: TRBV19; J: TRBJ2-1
CDR3: SVSQSNTGELF; V: TRBV29-1; J: TRBJ2-2
CDR3: ASSLPQGNSYNEQF; V: TRBV5-1; J: TRBJ2-1
CDR3: ASSMGRIYEQY; V: TRBV19; J: TRBJ2-7
CDR3: SVAGLDEQF; V: TRBV29-1; J: TRBJ2-1
CDR3: ASSPKRTAQETQY; V: TRBV18; J: TRBJ2-5
CDR3: ASSEGQMDNSPLH; V: TRBV2; J: TRBJ1-6
CDR3: SVDGQGSGAF; V: TRBV29-1; J: TRBJ1-1
CDR3: SVETGLASYEQY; V: TRBV29-1; J: TRBJ2-7
CDR3: ASSLSAAGEQY; V: TRBV7-6; J: TRBJ2-7
CDR3: ASSQGGSRQY; V: TRBV14; J: TRBJ2-7
CDR3: ASSLRTAGRLSYNEQF; V: TRBV11-3; J: TRBJ2-1
CDR3: ASSQVADWGWEQY; V: TRBV3-1; J: TRBJ2-7
CDR3: SALAGFEQF; V: TRBV29-1; J: TRBJ2-1
CDR3: ASSLTRGEQF; V: TRBV4-2; J: TRBJ2-1
CDR3: ASSVASTEAF; V: TRBV19; J: TRBJ1-1
CDR3: ACSQDPGWSPLH; V: TRBV14; J: TRBJ1-6
CDR3: ASSLANYNEQF; V: TRBV7-9; J: TRBJ2-1
CDR3: SAGQPPTGEQY; V: TRBV20-1; J: TRBJ2-7
CDR3: ASALNTEAF; V: TRBV2; J: TRBJ1-1
CDR3: ASSDAPGDMNTEAF; V: TRBV2; J: TRBJ1-1
CDR3: ASSDLGSQPQH; V: TRBV6-1; J: TRBJ1-5
CDR3: ASSHVGTGYHDEQF; V: TRBV18; J: TRBJ2-1
CDR3: ASNPPGLPNNEQF; V: TRBV7-9; J: TRBJ2-1
CDR3: ASGGSGDEQF; V: TRBV11-2; J: TRBJ2-1
CDR3: SVRNYEQF; V: TRBV29-1; J: TRBJ2-1
CDR3: ASSHATGVDEQY; V: TRBV19; J: TRBJ2-7
CDR3: AIMGPHQGNEQF; V: TRBV10-3; J: TRBJ2-1
CDR3: ASSLTERDTGELF; V: TRBV7-6; J: TRBJ2-2
CDR3: ASSASGTTNEQF; V: TRBV3-1; J: TRBJ2-1